Presented here are 9 T cell receptor beta chains from one specimen sequenced in a study of shared clonotypes between healthy human individuals. CD45RO-negative cells were positively selected for CCR7, leaving out terminally differentiated effector memory CD45RA+ cells. Sequenced by immunoSEQ multiplex PCR; TCRdb stores in-frame clones only, minus some. The sample contains 2 million to 2.5 million clones, roughly 94% of which appear only once. Sample: naive CD8+ T cells sorted from blood. Receptor source: a man between 18 and 35 years old in good health.

The table lists this clone with a few counts. This chain links TRBV18 with TRBJ1-4; D is undetermined. V was cut by 3 bases and J by 5 bases, with 13 bases left in between. The CDR3 has 15 amino acids. CDR1 KGHSH and CDR2 LQKENI come from the germline V gene. CDR3 protein: CASSPSVGENEKLFF. The CDR3 bases are TGTGCCAGCTCACCCAGCGTTGGTGAAAATGAAAAACTGTTTTTT.

This clone was recorded once. Other DNA sequences in this specimen translate into the identical CDR3. V is TRBV5-1 and J is TRBJ1-1; D may be TRBD1 (5 bases). The V end lost 4 bases, the J end lost 2 bases, and 12 bases lay between the germline ends. Looked up from germline, CDR1 is SGHRS and CDR2 is YFSETQ. This CDR3 is built from 14 residues. The CDR3 sequence is CASSPGGENTEAFF. The CDR3 nucleotides read TGCGCCAGCAGCCCTGGGGGGGAAAACACTGAAGCTTTCTTT.

The chain couples TRBV6-6 to TRBJ1-4; 7 bases are a match to TRBD1. This CDR3 comprises 13 residues. Per the germline V gene, CDR1 is MNHNY and CDR2 is SVGAGI (reference sequence). The junction had 4 bases not matched to a gene; V was cut back by 5 bases and J by 7 bases. The CDR3, as DNA: TGTGCCAGCAGTCCACAGGGGTTTGAAAAACTGTTTTTT. Protein: CASSPQGFEKLFF.

The V gene is TRBV9, the J gene TRBJ2-2; 8 bases map to TRBD1. Trimming cost V 3 bases and J 7 bases; bases outside gene matches: 8. The CDR3 runs 15 residues. Germline V lookup: CDR1 SGDLS, CDR2 YYNGEE. The CDR3 here is CASSEPGQGGGELFF. The CDR3 DNA follows: TGTGCCAGCAGCGAACCTGGACAGGGCGGCGGGGAGCTGTTTTTT.

The J gene is TRBJ2-1, the V gene TRBV27, with 11 nucleotides matching TRBD2. The CDR3 is 13 residues long. CDR1 and CDR2 from the germline V gene are MNHEY and SMNVEV (reference sequence). J lost 9 bases, V lost 6 bases, and 4 bases had no gene match. CDR3 in amino acids: CASRLAGVAEQFF. The CDR3 nucleotides are TGTGCCAGCAGACTAGCGGGAGTCGCTGAGCAGTTCTTC.

CDR3 nucleotides: TGTGCCACCAGCCTACCGGGAGGAGTCAACGAGCAGTACTTC. The encoded protein is CATSLPGGVNEQYF. The rearrangement joins TRBV15 to TRBJ2-7; 7 bases match TRBD2. Germline V gene sequence: CDR1 LNHNV, CDR2 YYDKDF (reference sequence). The CDR3 covers 14 residues. The ends lost 5 bases at V and 5 bases at J; junction bases unmatched: 9.

The rearrangement joins TRBV5-8 to TRBJ2-7; 8 bases fit TRBD1. The J segment lost 3 bases and the V segment lost 2 bases, leaving 4 bases of the junction unmatched. In germline, CDR1 is SGHTS, CDR2 YDEGEE. The CDR3 runs to 14 residues. The CDR3 sequence is CASSFGQGYYEQYF. The CDR3 DNA reads as TGTGCCAGCAGCTTCGGACAGGGATACTACGAGCAGTACTTC.

This sequence joins TRBV29-1 and TRBJ1-1; 10 nucleotides line up with TRBD1. Unmatched junction bases numbered 8, after V lost 6 bases and J lost 4 bases. Germline lookup yields CDR1 SQVTM and CDR2 ANQGSEA. The CDR3 has 14 amino acids. In DNA form, the CDR3 reads TGCAGCGTCGTGACAGGGGGCGGCGGCACTGAAGCTTTCTTT. This codes for CSVVTGGGGTEAFF.

This sequence joins TRBV13 and TRBJ2-1; no clear D gene. From germline, CDR1 is PRHDT and CDR2 FYEKMQ (reference sequence). The CDR3 consists of 13 residues. Trimming stripped 4 bases from V and 4 bases from J, with 8 bases between. The CDR3 spells CASSSDLYNEQFF. The DNA for the CDR3 is TGTGCCAGCAGCTCAGATCTATACAATGAGCAGTTCTTC.